This T cell receptor (beta chain) was obtained from a study of cytomegalovirus exposure and HLA in healthy donors. Study summary: Among roughly 180 million T cells, an earlier analysis found 95 million to 140 million unique TCR beta sequences.

Study conclusions and caveats: Indistinguishability led to the exclusion of some V segments, TRBV6-2 and TRBV6-3 included. The productive fraction for most TCR beta V segments was about 87% or about 30% in an earlier analysis.

Germline V CDR1 and CDR2: SQVTM, ANQGSEA. The V and J ends lost 5 bases and 5 bases respectively, with 11 bases between them. CDR3 length: 12 amino acids. The PCR contained 60 Vbeta and 13 Jbeta primers. Measured with immunoSEQ multiplex PCR; TCRdb has only the in-frame clones, and not every one. There are over 150,000 clones in the sample; around 90% occur only once, and around 0.93% lies in the top ten. On this clone: Its cognate antigen is unknown.

The sequencing sample was made of PBMCs. The sequence was collected from a woman younger than 45 in good health and CMV-seronegative. The chain links TRBV29-1 to TRBJ2-3, with a possible D match to TRBD2 (6 bases). Here the CDR3 reads CSVPRRGDTQYF. The CDR3 DNA reads as TGCAGCGTTCCGCGGAGGGGAGATACGCAGTATTTT.